This T cell receptor beta chain was sequenced for a study of blood T cell repertoires in COVID-19. Overall study context: Sites across the United States, Italy and Spain contributed samples from acute and convalescent COVID-19. PBMCs, B-cell-depleted T cells, or T cells were the source of the cDNA or gDNA that made up the material.

Original processing notes: Using reference gene primer amplification, nucleated cell counts were estimated. TCRdb keeps only in-frame clones here, not all; method: immunoSEQ multiplex PCR. V and J calls and clone size follow that table, whereas D and trimming were derived from the DNA. The sample carries 150,000 to 200,000 clones, more than 75% recorded once. CDR1 is SGDLS and CDR2 is YYNGEE in the germline V gene. Trimming at V came to 4 bases and at J to 1 base, leaving 7 bases not matched to a gene. The CDR3 runs to 15 residues. The chain links TRBV9 to TRBJ2-5; 7 positions match TRBD2. The TCR sequence derives from a woman in her 70s with acute or convalescent COVID-19. Input material: peripheral blood. CDR3: CASSWGTSAQETQYF. In DNA form, the CDR3 reads TGTGCCAGCAGCTGGGGTACTAGCGCCCAAGAGACCCAGTACTTC.